This T cell receptor beta chain was obtained from a study of T-cell memory formation after mild COVID-19 listed by TCRdb under 2021. Some background on the complete study: Most TCR sequence clusters were specific to one of the two donors. In a couple of donors, T-cell clones that expanded and contracted after mild COVID-19 were followed by sequencing TCRalpha and TCRbeta repertoires longitudinally. The cohort comprised two young, previously healthy adult volunteers, one female and one male. What the work shows at the level of the full study, not this receptor alone: The detection of some responding clones in pre-infection memory suggests that pre-existing cross-reactive memory T cells joined the SARS-CoV-2 response. Whether the second-wave clones peaking on day 37 were SARS-CoV-2 specific was not confirmed. Contracting CD4+ clones appeared mostly in the CM and EM memory subsets, whereas CD8+ clones were enriched in EMRA. Clones that contracted from day 15 to 85 showed balanced CD4/CD8 phenotypes, whereas a second wave of clones that expanded from day 15 to 37 leaned towards CD4+. The study covered only two mild cases, and larger cohorts including severe cases with pre-infection samples were considered necessary.

Ficoll-Paque density gradient centrifugation was the method used to isolate PBMCs. This clonotype was picked up many times. The antigen it binds to is not known. A junction boundary mismatches the germline segment, possibly from a read error. Instrument on record: Illumina NovaSeq 6000. TCRalpha and TCRbeta cDNA libraries were constructed by 5'RACE with constant-segment primers, with sample barcodes and unique molecular identifiers being introduced. Trizol reagent was used to extract RNA from every sample. Amplification of the libraries took two PCR steps, and the second step added a second sample barcode plus Illumina TruSeq adapters. Sequencing of the libraries was done on an Illumina NovaSeq, producing 2 x 150 bp paired-end reads. As for how the authors treated the data: With migec v1.2.7, reads were demultiplexed and then collapsed into UMI-guided consensus sequences. Using mixcr v2.1.11, the UMI consensuses were aligned to TRA and TRB V and J templates and assembled into clonotypes. A clonotype was counted as expanded or contracted only if both edgeR and NoisET called the change significant, with noise models trained on biological replicates. edgeR calls used a false discovery rate-adjusted p below 0.01 and a log2 fold-change threshold of 1. PCA with hierarchical clustering of max-normalized trajectories of the 1000 most abundant clonotypes was used as exploratory dynamics analysis. Separately sequenced CD4+ and CD8+ repertoires were used to assign a CD4 or CD8 phenotype to each responding clone. The raw public reads went through TCRdb reprocessing: fastp at Q25, MiXCR clone calling, in-frame beta chains kept. CDR3 protein duplicates are merged, each entry listing the most common genes and DNA. The V and J calls and clone size are TCRdb's, not the authors'. The sample table lists around 260,000 distinct CDR3 sequences, under 20% of them with a count of one. The top ten clones comprise around a fifth of the sample.

The CDR3, from cysteine to phenylalanine, totals 12 residues. The CDR3 DNA has 36 bases and is translated from base 1. For CDR1 and CDR2, the germline V gene (reference sequence) lists DFQATT and SNEGSKA. Input material: PBMCs or a T cell subset sorted from them (not recorded which). The clonotype was recovered from a man aged 18 to 30 who had mild COVID-19 (a few samples of this study predate the infection). The sample titles of this study are shuffled in the database, so cell type and time point are left out; the donor was told from shared clones. The rearranged chain carries TRBV20-1 and TRBJ2-1; TRBD2 matches 9 bases in the middle. The CDR3: CSARDRRGGRIF. The DNA sequence is given as TGCAGTGCTAGAGATCGGCGGGGGGGCCGGATCTTC.